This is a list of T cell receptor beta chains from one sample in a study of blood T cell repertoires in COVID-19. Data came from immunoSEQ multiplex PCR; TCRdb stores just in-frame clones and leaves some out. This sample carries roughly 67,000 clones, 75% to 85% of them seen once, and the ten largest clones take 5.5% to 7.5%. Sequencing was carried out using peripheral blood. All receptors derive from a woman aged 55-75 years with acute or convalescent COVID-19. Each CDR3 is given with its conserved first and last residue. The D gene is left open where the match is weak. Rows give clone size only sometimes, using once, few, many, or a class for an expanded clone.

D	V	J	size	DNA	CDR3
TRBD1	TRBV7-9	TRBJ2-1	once	TGTGCCAGCAGCTTCACTGACAGGGGAGGCAATGAGCAGTTCTTC	CASSFTDRGGNEQFF
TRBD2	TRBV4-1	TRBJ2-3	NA	TGCGCCAGCAGCCATATCGGGGGGGTCTCAGATACGCAGTATTTT	CASSHIGGVSDTQYF
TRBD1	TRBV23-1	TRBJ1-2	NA	TGCGCCAGCAGTCAATCCAGGGGGTCTCTCCGCTATGGCTACACCTTC	CASSQSRGSLRYGYTF
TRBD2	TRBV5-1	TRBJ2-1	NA	TGCGCCAGCAGCTTGGGGATCGATAGCGGGGGCTCCTACAATGAGCAGTTCTTC	CASSLGIDSGGSYNEQFF
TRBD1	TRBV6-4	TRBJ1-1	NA	TGTGCCAGCCACGACAGGGCCCCTGAAGCTTTCTTT	CASHDRAPEAFF
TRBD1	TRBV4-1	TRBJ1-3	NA	TGCGCCAGCAGCCAAGATCCCGGGACAGGGGGTGGAAACACCATATATTTT	CASSQDPGTGGGNTIYF
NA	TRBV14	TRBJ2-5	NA	TGTGCCAGCAGCCAAGGAGGGTTGTCAGAGACCCAGTACTTC	CASSQGGLSETQYF
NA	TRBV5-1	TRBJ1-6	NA	TGCGCCAGCAGCTTGCAGGGGCGAGATAATTCACCCCTCCACTTT	CASSLQGRDNSPLHF
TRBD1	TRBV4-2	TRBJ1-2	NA	TGTGCCAGCAGCCAAGATCAGGGACAGAGAGCGTATGGCTACACCTTC	CASSQDQGQRAYGYTF
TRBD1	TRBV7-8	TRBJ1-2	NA	TGTGCCAGCAGTTTAGGTGCGACAGGGGCTGACTACACCTTC	CASSLGATGADYTF
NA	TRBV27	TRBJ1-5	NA	TGTGCCAGCAGTCCCGGGTCGCTACGCCAGCCCCAGCATTTT	CASSPGSLRQPQHF
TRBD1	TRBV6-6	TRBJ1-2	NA	TGTGCCAGCAGACCGCAGGGGGAAGCTCGGGGCTACACCTTC	CASRPQGEARGYTF
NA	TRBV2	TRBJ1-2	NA	TGTGCCAGCACGGGCCAGGGGTTTGGCTACACCTTC	CASTGQGFGYTF
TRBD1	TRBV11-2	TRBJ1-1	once	TGTGCCAGCAGCTTACGACAGGGTTTAGGCAACACTGAAGCTTTCTTT	CASSLRQGLGNTEAFF
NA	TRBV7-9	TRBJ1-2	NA	TGTGCCAGCAGCTTAGCAGCCGCTGGACTGAGTGGCTACACCTTC	CASSLAAAGLSGYTF
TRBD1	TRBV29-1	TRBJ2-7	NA	TGCAGCGTTGGCGGACAGGGGGCAGGTGAGCAGTACTTC	CSVGGQGAGEQYF
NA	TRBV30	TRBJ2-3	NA	TGTGCCTGGAGTGCGGGACTTAATACGCAGTATTTT	CAWSAGLNTQYF
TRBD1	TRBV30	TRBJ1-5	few	TGTGCCTGGAGTGGTCCGACAGGGGGGTTTGATCAGCCCCAGCATTTT	CAWSGPTGGFDQPQHF
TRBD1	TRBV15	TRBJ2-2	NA	TGTGCCACCAGCCTCGGGACAGGGAGGCGCACCGGGGAGCTGTTTTTT	CATSLGTGRRTGELFF
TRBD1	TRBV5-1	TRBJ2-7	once	TGCGCCAGCAGCTTGAACCCGGGACAGGGTTACGAGCAGTACTTC	CASSLNPGQGYEQYF
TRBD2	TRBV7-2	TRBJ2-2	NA	TGTGCCATTCTTAGCGGGGGCCTGAACACCGGGGAGCTGTTTTTT	CAILSGGLNTGELFF
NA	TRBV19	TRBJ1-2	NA	TGTGCCAGTAGTCCCCGCGAGCTATGGTATGGCTACACCTTC	CASSPRELWYGYTF
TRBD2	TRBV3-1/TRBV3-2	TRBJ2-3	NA	TGTGCCAGCAGCCAACTCGGAGCGGGGTCTAGCACAGATACGCAGTATTTT	CASSQLGAGSSTDTQYF
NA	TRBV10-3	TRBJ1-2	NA	TGTGCCATCAGTGCGCAGACAGGCGCGAACTATGGCTACACCTTC	CAISAQTGANYGYTF
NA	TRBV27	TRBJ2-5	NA	TGTGCCAGCAGTTTGAGGTCCCGTGGGGGACTGGCGGAGACCCAGTACTTC	CASSLRSRGGLAETQYF
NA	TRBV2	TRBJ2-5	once	TGTGCCAGCAGTGGTCACCCTAACCCCGAGACCCAGTACTTC	CASSGHPNPETQYF
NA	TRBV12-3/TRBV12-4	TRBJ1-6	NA	TGTGCCAGCAGACCAACCAGAAATTCACCCCTCCACTTT	CASRPTRNSPLHF